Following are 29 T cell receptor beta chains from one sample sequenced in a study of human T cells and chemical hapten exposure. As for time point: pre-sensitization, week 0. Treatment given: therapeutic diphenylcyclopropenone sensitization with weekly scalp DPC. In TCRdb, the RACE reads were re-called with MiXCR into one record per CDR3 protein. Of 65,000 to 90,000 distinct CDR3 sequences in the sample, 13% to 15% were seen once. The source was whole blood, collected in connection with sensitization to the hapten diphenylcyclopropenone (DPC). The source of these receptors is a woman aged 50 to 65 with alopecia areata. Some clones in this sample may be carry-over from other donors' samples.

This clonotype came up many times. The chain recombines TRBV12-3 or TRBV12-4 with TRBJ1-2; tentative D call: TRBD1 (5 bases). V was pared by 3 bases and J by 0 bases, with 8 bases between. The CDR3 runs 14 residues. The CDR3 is CASSFQGANYGYTF. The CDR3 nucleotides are TGTGCCAGCAGTTTTCAGGGAGCTAACTATGGCTACACCTTC.

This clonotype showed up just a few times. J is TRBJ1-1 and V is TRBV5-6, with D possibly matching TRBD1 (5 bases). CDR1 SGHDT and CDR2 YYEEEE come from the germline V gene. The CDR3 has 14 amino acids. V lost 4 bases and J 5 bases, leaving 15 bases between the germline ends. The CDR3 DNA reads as TGTGCCAGCAGCCCACCATCAGGGTGGACTGAAGCTTTCTTT. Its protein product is CASSPPSGWTEAFF.

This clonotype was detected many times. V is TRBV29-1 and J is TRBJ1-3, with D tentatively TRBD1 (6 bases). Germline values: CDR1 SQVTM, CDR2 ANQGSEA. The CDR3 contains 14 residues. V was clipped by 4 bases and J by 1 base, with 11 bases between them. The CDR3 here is CSVAVTGSGNTIYF. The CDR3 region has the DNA TGCAGCGTTGCCGTAACAGGGTCTGGAAACACCATATATTTT. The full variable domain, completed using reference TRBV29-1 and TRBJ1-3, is SAVISQKPSRDICQRGTSLTIQCQVDSQVTMMFWYRQQPGQSLTLIATANQGSEATYESGFVIDKFPISRPNLTFSTLTVSNMSPEDSSIYLCSVAVTGSGNTIYFGEGSWLTVV.

The CDR3 region has the DNA TGTGCCAGCAGCCAAGATGGGCAGGGCGGAGGCTGGACTGAAGCTTTCTTT. As protein: CASSQDGQGGGWTEAFF. The rearrangement links TRBV3-1 to TRBJ1-1; TRBD1 might be the D (5 bases). Germline loops: CDR1 LGHDT, CDR2 YNNKEL (reference sequence). The germline V and J ends were trimmed by 0 bases and 5 bases, with 19 bases remaining between them. The CDR3 has 17 amino acids.

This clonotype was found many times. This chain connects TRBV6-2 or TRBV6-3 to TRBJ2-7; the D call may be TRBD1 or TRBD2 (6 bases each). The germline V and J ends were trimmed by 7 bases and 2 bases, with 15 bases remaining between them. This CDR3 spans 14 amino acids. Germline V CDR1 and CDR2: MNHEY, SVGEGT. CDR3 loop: CASTPRGVPYEQYF. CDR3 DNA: TGTGCCAGCACCCCTAGGGGGGTCCCCTACGAGCAGTACTTC.

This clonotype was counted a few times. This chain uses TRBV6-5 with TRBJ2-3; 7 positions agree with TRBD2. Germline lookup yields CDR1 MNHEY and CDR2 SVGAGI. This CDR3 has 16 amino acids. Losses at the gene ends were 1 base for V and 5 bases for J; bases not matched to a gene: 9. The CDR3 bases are TGTGCCAGCAGTTACTACCAGGGAGGGATTGGAGATACGCAGTATTTT. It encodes CASSYYQGGIGDTQYF.

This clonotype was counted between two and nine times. The CDR3 bases are TGTGCCAGCAGCCGTGCCAGCAAAAACATTCAGTACTTC. It is translated as CASSRASKNIQYF. The V call is TRBV3-1, the J call TRBJ2-4; the D is unclear. CDR3 size: 13 residues. V was shortened by 4 bases and J by 3 bases, with 7 bases between the two germline ends. From germline, CDR1 is LGHDT and CDR2 YNNKEL (reference sequence).

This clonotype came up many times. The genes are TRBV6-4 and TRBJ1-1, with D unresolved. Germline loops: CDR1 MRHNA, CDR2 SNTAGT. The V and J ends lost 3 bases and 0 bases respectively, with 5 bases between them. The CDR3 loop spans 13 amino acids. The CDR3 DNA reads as TGTGCCAGCAGTGATGGACTGAACACTGAAGCTTTCTTT. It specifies CASSDGLNTEAFF.

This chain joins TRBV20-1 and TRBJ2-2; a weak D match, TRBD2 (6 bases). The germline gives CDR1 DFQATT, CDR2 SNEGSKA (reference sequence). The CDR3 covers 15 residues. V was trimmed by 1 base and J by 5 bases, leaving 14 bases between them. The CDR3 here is CSARAWGTGTGELFF. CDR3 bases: TGCAGTGCTAGAGCGTGGGGGACTGGAACCGGGGAGCTGTTTTTT.

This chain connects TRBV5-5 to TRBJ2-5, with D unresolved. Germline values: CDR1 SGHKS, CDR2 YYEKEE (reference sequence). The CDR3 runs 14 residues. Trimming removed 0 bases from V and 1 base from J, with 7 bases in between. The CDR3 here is CASSLGVSQETQYF. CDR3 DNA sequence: TGTGCCAGCAGCTTGGGCGTCAGCCAAGAGACCCAGTACTTC.

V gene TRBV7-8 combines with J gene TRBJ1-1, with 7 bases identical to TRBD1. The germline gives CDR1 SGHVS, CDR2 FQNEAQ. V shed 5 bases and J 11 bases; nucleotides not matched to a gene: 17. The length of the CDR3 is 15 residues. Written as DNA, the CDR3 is TGTGCCAGCAGCCCGTGGACAGGTAGAAAGTCCGTTGCTTTCTTT. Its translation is CASSPWTGRKSVAFF.

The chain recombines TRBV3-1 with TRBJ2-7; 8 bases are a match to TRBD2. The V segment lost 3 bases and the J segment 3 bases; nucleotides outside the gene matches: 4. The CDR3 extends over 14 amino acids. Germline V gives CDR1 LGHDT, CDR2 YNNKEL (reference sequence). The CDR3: CASSHKAGDYEQYF. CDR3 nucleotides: TGTGCCAGCAGCCATAAAGCGGGAGACTACGAGCAGTACTTC.

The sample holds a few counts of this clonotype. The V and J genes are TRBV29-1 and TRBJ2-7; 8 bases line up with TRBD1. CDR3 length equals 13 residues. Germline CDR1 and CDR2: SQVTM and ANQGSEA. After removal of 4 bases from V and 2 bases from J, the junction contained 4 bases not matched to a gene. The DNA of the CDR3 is TGCAGCGTTGTGACAGGGGCTACCTACGAGCAGTACTTC. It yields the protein CSVVTGATYEQYF.

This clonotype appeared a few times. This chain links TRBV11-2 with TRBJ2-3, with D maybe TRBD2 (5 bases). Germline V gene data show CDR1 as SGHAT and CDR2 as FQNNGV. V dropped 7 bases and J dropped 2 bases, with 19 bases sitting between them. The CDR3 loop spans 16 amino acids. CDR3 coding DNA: TGTGCCAGCAAGTACGAGGGATCCGCGGCCACAGATACGCAGTATTTT. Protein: CASKYEGSAATDTQYF.

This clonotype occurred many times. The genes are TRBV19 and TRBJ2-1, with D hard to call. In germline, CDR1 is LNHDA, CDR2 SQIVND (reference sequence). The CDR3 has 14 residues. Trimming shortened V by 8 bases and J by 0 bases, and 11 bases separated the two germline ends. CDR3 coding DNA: TGTGCCAGTGGAGCAGCGAGCTCCTACAATGAGCAGTTCTTC. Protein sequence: CASGAASSYNEQFF.

Here the CDR3 DNA reads TGTGCCAGCAGCCTTACTAGCGGGAGTAAGTACAATGAGCAGTTCTTC. This codes for CASSLTSGSKYNEQFF. The chain is built from TRBV14 and TRBJ2-1, with 11 bases fitting TRBD2. CDR3 size: 16 residues. Germline assignment: CDR1 SGHDN and CDR2 FVKESK. Trimming took 4 bases from V and 4 from J; bases not matched to a gene: 6.

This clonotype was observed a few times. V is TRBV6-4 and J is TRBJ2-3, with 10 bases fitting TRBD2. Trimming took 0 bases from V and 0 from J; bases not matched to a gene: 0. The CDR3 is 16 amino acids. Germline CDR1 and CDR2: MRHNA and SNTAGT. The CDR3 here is CASSDSTSGSTDTQYF. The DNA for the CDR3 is TGTGCCAGCAGTGACTCGACTAGCGGGAGCACAGATACGCAGTATTTT.

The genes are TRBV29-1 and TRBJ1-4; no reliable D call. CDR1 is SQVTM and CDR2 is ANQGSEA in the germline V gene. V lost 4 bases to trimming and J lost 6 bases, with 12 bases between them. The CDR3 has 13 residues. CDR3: CSVVGGNDEKLFF. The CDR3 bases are TGCAGCGTTGTAGGCGGGAATGATGAAAAACTGTTTTTT.

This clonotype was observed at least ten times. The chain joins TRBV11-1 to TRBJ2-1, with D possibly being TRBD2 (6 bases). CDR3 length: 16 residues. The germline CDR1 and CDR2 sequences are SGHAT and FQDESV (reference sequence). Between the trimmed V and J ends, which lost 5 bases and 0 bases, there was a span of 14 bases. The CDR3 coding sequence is TGTGCCAGCAGCCACGGGGACTTAAGCTCCTACAATGAGCAGTTCTTC. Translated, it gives CASSHGDLSSYNEQFF.

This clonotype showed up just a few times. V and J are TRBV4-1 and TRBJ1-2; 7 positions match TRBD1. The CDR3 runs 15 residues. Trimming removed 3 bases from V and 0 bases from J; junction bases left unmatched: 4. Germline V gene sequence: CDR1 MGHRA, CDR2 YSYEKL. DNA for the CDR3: TGCGCCAGCAGCCAGAGGACAGGCACTAACTATGGCTACACCTTC. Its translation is CASSQRTGTNYGYTF.

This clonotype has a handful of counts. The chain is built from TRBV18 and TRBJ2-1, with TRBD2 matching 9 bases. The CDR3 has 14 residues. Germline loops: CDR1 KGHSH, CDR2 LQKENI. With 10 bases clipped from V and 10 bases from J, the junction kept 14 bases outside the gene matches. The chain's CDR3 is CATAASGDAGEQFF. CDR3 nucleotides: TGTGCCACCGCAGCTAGCGGGGACGCAGGGGAGCAGTTCTTC.

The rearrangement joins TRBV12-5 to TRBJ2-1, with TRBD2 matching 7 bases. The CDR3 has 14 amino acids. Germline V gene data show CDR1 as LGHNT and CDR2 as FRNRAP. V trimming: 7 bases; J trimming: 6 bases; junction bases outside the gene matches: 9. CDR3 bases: TGTGCTAGTGCTTGGCGGGAGTCAATCAATGAGCAGTTCTTC. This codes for CASAWRESINEQFF.

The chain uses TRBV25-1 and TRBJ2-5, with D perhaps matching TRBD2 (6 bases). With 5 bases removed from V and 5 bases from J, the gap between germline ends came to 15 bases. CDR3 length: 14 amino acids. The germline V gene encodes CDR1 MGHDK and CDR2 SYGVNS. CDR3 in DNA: TGTGCCAGCAGTTTCGGGGGATTGAGGGAGACCCAGTACTTC. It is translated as CASSFGGLRETQYF.

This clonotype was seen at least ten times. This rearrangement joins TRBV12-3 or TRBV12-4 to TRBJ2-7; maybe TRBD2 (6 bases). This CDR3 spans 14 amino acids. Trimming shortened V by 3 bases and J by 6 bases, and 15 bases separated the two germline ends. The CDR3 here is CASSFETRGSEQYF. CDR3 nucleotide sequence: TGTGCCAGCAGTTTCGAGACCCGGGGGAGCGAGCAGTACTTC.

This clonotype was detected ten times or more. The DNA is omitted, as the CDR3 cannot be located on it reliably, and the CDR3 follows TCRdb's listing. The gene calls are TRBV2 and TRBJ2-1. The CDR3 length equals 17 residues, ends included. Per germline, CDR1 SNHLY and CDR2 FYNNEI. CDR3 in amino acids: CASSVFWSRRLNNEQFF.

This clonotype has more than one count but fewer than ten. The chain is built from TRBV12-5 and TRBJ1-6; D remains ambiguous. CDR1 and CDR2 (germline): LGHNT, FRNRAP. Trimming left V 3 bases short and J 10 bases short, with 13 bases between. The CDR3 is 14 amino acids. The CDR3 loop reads CASGFERSKSPLHF. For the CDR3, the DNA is TGTGCTAGTGGTTTTGAGCGGTCAAAATCACCCCTCCACTTT.

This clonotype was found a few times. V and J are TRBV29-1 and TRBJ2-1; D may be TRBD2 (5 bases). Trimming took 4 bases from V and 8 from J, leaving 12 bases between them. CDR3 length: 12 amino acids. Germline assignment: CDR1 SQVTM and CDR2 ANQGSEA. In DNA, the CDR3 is TGCAGCGTTGCCTCTAGCAGGCATGAGCAGTTCTTC. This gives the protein CSVASSRHEQFF.

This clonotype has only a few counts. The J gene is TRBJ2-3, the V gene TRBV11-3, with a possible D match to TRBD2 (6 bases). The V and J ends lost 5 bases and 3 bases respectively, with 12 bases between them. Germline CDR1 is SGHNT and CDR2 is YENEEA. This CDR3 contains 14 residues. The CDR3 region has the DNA TGTGCCAGCAGCCCTCGGGACTTAACAGATACGCAGTATTTT. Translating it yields CASSPRDLTDTQYF.

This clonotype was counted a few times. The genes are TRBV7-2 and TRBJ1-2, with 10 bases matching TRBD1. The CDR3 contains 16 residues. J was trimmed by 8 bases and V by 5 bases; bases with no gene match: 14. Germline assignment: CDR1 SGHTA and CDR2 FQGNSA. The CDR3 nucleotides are TGTGCCAGCAGCAGGGGAGCCGACAGGGGGCTGAGGGGCTACACCTTC. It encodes CASSRGADRGLRGYTF.